One and the same sample provided the 26 T cell receptor beta chains below, sequenced in a study of T cell changes during pregnancy in multiple sclerosis. TCRdb's table, derived via immunoSEQ multiplex PCR, lists solely in-frame clones and lacks some. The data hold 45,000 to 50,000 clones, with approximately 90% observed a single time. The specimen comprised CD4+ T cells from peripheral blood mononuclear cells, sampled in the second trimester of pregnancy. These receptors came from a female donor in good health, enrolled as a control in a pregnancy study.

This chain links TRBV7-2 with TRBJ2-1; tentatively, D is TRBD2 (6 bases). Trimming stripped 6 bases from V and 6 bases from J, with 24 bases between. Germline V lookup: CDR1 SGHTA, CDR2 FQGNSA. There are 17 residues in the CDR3. CDR3 nucleotides: TGTGCCAGCAGGCCCCTCTTTGGGACTCATCTCGCCAATGAGCAGTTCTTC. Its protein product is CASRPLFGTHLANEQFF.

The CDR3 sequence is CASSVGPSVQETQYF. The DNA of the CDR3 is TGTGCCAGCAGCGTAGGCCCGTCAGTTCAAGAGACCCAGTACTTC. The chain couples TRBV9 to TRBJ2-5, with no clear D. Germline V lookup: CDR1 SGDLS, CDR2 YYNGEE. The V gene lost 0 bases and the J gene lost 2 bases, with 11 bases spanning the gap. The CDR3 extends over 15 amino acids. Supplemented by reference TRBV9 and TRBJ2-5, the full variable domain reads DSGVTQTPKHLITATGQRVTLRCSPRSGDLSVYWYQQSLDQGLQFLIQYYNGEERAKGNILERFSAQQFPDLHSELNLSSLELGDSALYFCASSVGPSVQETQYFGPGTRLLVL.

This rearrangement joins TRBV30 to TRBJ2-1; D may be TRBD1 (5 bases). There are 13 residues in the CDR3. Trimming stripped 1 base from V and 2 bases from J, with 6 bases between. Per the germline V gene, CDR1 is GTSNPN and CDR2 is SVGIG (reference sequence). The CDR3 sequence is CAWSEGTYNEQFF. DNA of the CDR3: TGTGCCTGGAGTGAGGGGACCTACAATGAGCAGTTCTTC.

This chain links TRBV18 with TRBJ1-1; D may be TRBD1 (6 bases). The V gene's germline CDR1 is KGHSH and CDR2 LQKENI. Deletions cut 0 bases from V and 0 bases from J, with 8 bases between. This CDR3 spans 15 amino acids. The CDR3, as DNA: TGTGCCAGCTCACCACCGGCAGGGGTGAACACTGAAGCTTTCTTT. Translated: CASSPPAGVNTEAFF.

V usage is TRBV11-2 and J usage is TRBJ1-6, with 9 bases lining up with TRBD1. Germline V gene sequence: CDR1 SGHAT, CDR2 FQNNGV. V was clipped by 4 bases and J by 11 bases; unmatched bases: 6. This CDR3 contains 14 residues. CDR3 in amino acids: CASSSGQGRTPLHF. The CDR3 region has the DNA TGTGCCAGCAGCTCGGGACAGGGTAGGACACCCCTCCACTTT.

This clone was recorded a few times. This chain links TRBV9 with TRBJ1-1; D is uncertain. Between the trimmed V and J ends, which lost 4 bases and 0 bases, there was a span of 7 bases. The CDR3 totals 13 residues. Germline V gene data show CDR1 as SGDLS and CDR2 as YYNGEE. The CDR3 DNA reads as TGTGCCAGCAGCCTAGACATGAACACTGAAGCTTTCTTT. Translation gives CASSLDMNTEAFF.

The CDR3 nucleotides read TGTGCCAGCAGGCGGACAACGAACACCGGGGAGCTGTTTTTT. This gives the protein CASRRTTNTGELFF. V usage is TRBV27 and J usage is TRBJ2-2; D is perhaps TRBD1 (5 bases). The CDR3 loop spans 14 amino acids. The ends were cut back, 6 bases at V and 0 bases at J, with 8 bases in the middle. Germline CDR1 and CDR2: MNHEY and SMNVEV (reference sequence).

V gene TRBV9 combines with J gene TRBJ2-2; 8 nucleotides match TRBD1. V trimming: 0 bases; J trimming: 0 bases; junction bases outside the gene matches: 1. The CDR3 length is 16 residues. Per the germline V gene, CDR1 is SGDLS and CDR2 is YYNGEE. Here the CDR3 reads CASSVAQGANTGELFF. CDR3 sequence (DNA): TGTGCCAGCAGCGTAGCACAGGGGGCGAACACCGGGGAGCTGTTTTTT.

The J gene is TRBJ2-3, the V gene TRBV19; perhaps TRBD2 as D (6 bases). V lost 7 bases, J lost 0 bases, and 20 bases lay in between. The CDR3 is made up of 17 amino acids. Looked up from germline, CDR1 is LNHDA and CDR2 is SQIVND (reference sequence). CDR3 nucleotides: TGTGCCAGTAATTCGGCGGTAGCGGTTCCTAGCACAGATACGCAGTATTTT. It yields the protein CASNSAVAVPSTDTQYF. Supplemented by reference TRBV19 and TRBJ2-3, the full variable domain reads DGGITQSPKYLFRKEGQNVTLSCEQNLNHDAMYWYRQDPGQGLRLIYYSQIVNDFQKGDIAEGYSVSREKKESFPLTVTSAQKNPTAFYLCASNSAVAVPSTDTQYFGPGTRLTVL.

V usage is TRBV5-4 and J usage is TRBJ1-4, with unresolved D. Germline values: CDR1 SGHNT, CDR2 YYREEE (reference sequence). V was clipped by 0 bases and J by 7 bases, with 13 bases between them. CDR3 size: 15 residues. The CDR3 DNA sequence: TGTGCCAGCAGCTTGGCTGGCGGGTTAGCTGAAAAACTGTTTTTT. Amino acids: CASSLAGGLAEKLFF.

This chain links TRBV15 with TRBJ2-3; TRBD2 aligns across 8 bases. V was pared by 0 bases and J by 0 bases, with 5 bases of the junction left unmatched. From germline, CDR1 is LNHNV and CDR2 YYDKDF (reference sequence). The CDR3 has 17 residues. CDR3 region: CATSRDLSGGSTDTQYF. The CDR3 coding sequence is TGTGCCACCAGCAGAGATCTGAGCGGGGGTAGCACAGATACGCAGTATTTT.

The CDR3 loop is CASGGSTGRNQPQHF. DNA of the CDR3: TGTGCTAGTGGTGGATCGACAGGGAGAAATCAGCCCCAGCATTTT. The rearrangement joins TRBV12-5 to TRBJ1-5; 7 bases align to TRBD1. There are 15 residues in the CDR3. The V segment lost 5 bases and the J segment 4 bases; nucleotides outside the gene matches: 8. Germline lookup yields CDR1 LGHNT and CDR2 FRNRAP.

The gene calls are TRBV7-8 and TRBJ1-1; 7 nucleotides match TRBD1. Trimming took 3 bases from V and 2 from J; bases not matched to a gene: 18. Germline lookup yields CDR1 SGHVS and CDR2 FQNEAQ. The CDR3 is 19 amino acids. Here the CDR3 reads CASSFSAPKRQGPNTEAFF. The DNA of the CDR3 is TGTGCCAGCAGCTTTTCGGCCCCCAAAAGACAGGGACCTAACACTGAAGCTTTCTTT.

The rearrangement uses TRBV11-2 and TRBJ1-1; TRBD1 matches at 7 bases. CDR1 and CDR2 (germline): SGHAT, FQNNGV. This CDR3 comprises 18 residues. Trimming removed 4 bases from V and 0 bases from J; junction bases left unmatched: 14. In nucleotides, the CDR3 is TGTGCCAGCAGCTCCCCATCCCAGACAGGGTACATGAACACTGAAGCTTTCTTT. The encoded protein is CASSSPSQTGYMNTEAFF.

The DNA for the CDR3 is TGTGCCAGCAGCCCTACGGGTAACTATGGCTACACCTTC. This codes for CASSPTGNYGYTF. The rearrangement uses TRBV5-6 and TRBJ1-2; D gene uncertain. The CDR3 runs to 13 residues. Trimming removed 4 bases from V and 1 base from J, with 8 bases in between. Germline assignment: CDR1 SGHDT and CDR2 YYEEEE.

The chain uses TRBV6-5 and TRBJ1-2; D unresolved. There are 12 residues in the CDR3. Germline assignment: CDR1 MNHEY and CDR2 SVGAGI. The germline V and J ends were trimmed by 10 bases and 1 base, with 10 bases remaining between them. The DNA for the CDR3 is TGTGCCACTGGGCCCTTTAACTATGGCTACACCTTC. It is translated as CATGPFNYGYTF.

A single count supports this clone. V usage is TRBV7-3 and J usage is TRBJ2-2; possibly TRBD1 for D (6 bases). Per germline, CDR1 SGHTA and CDR2 FQGTGA. The ends were cut back, 2 bases at V and 6 bases at J, with 19 bases in the middle. The CDR3 sequence is 17 residues long. Here the CDR3 reads CASSLDRSRGRAGELFF. CDR3 DNA: TGTGCCAGCAGCTTAGACAGGTCCCGTGGTAGAGCCGGGGAGCTGTTTTTT.

J is TRBJ1-6 and V is TRBV7-2; TRBD1 agrees at 8 bases. The CDR3 has 13 residues. Per germline, CDR1 SGHTA and CDR2 FQGNSA. The junction had 9 bases not matched to a gene; V was cut back by 7 bases and J by 13 bases. The CDR3 reads CASKGYRGVPLHF. Written as DNA, the CDR3 is TGTGCCAGCAAGGGATACAGGGGGGTCCCCCTCCACTTT.

The rearrangement uses TRBV30 and TRBJ1-2, with TRBD1 as a possible D gene (5 bases). The V end lost 3 bases, the J end lost 4 bases, and 21 bases lay between the germline ends. The germline gives CDR1 GTSNPN, CDR2 SVGIG (reference sequence). The CDR3 totals 16 residues. This CDR3 is CAWRTEDTPSPYGYTF. Here the CDR3 DNA reads TGTGCCTGGAGGACAGAAGATACTCCCAGCCCCTATGGCTACACCTTC.

This chain joins TRBV12-5 and TRBJ1-1; 7 bases match TRBD1. V shed 3 bases, J shed 1 base, and the junction held 2 bases outside the gene matches. Looked up from germline, CDR1 is LGHNT and CDR2 is FRNRAP. The CDR3 spans 14 residues. The DNA of the CDR3 is TGTGCTAGTGGTTTAGGGGACAGGAACACTGAAGCTTTCTTT. Its translation is CASGLGDRNTEAFF.

This chain uses TRBV5-4 with TRBJ1-1; the match to TRBD1 covers 7 bases. From germline, CDR1 is SGHNT and CDR2 YYREEE (reference sequence). The V gene end was trimmed by 1 base and the J gene end by 0 bases; junction bases not matched to a gene: 0. The CDR3 contains 14 residues. CDR3 sequence reads: CASSLTGVNTEAFF. In nucleotides, the CDR3 is TGTGCCAGCAGCTTGACAGGGGTGAACACTGAAGCTTTCTTT.

The sample holds one count of this clone. This chain uses TRBV11-1 with TRBJ2-2; TRBD1 matches 10 bases. The CDR3 sequence is 16 residues long. CDR1 SGHAT and CDR2 FQDESV come from the germline V gene (reference sequence). Trimming cost V 7 bases and J 7 bases; bases outside gene matches: 12. This CDR3 reads CASNYPAGTGDGELFF. CDR3 bases: TGTGCCAGCAACTACCCAGCCGGGACAGGGGACGGGGAGCTGTTTTTT.

Only a few counts were recorded for this clone. The V call is TRBV7-2, the J call TRBJ2-6; 9 bases are a match to TRBD1. Germline values: CDR1 SGHTA, CDR2 FQGNSA. Trimming at V came to 4 bases and at J to 3 bases, leaving 7 bases not matched to a gene. The CDR3 extends over 17 amino acids. The DNA for the CDR3 is TGTGCCAGCAGCTCACAGGGGGCGCTTAGTGGGGCCAACGTCCTGACTTTC. It specifies CASSSQGALSGANVLTF.

This sequence joins TRBV5-1 and TRBJ2-7; tentative D call: TRBD1 (6 bases). The germline V gene encodes CDR1 SGHRS and CDR2 YFSETQ. V was pared by 7 bases and J by 2 bases, with 13 bases between. The CDR3 runs 13 residues. The CDR3 is CASATGLTYEQYF. CDR3 DNA sequence: TGCGCCAGCGCTACAGGGCTGACCTACGAGCAGTACTTC.

The chain employs TRBV6-5 and TRBJ1-1; no firm D call. This CDR3 comprises 13 residues. Germline values: CDR1 MNHEY, CDR2 SVGAGI. V lost 2 bases, J lost 2 bases, and 6 bases lay in between. CDR3 sequence reads: CASSYGRNTEAFF. CDR3 DNA sequence: TGTGCCAGCAGTTACGGGAGAAACACTGAAGCTTTCTTT.

The CDR3 loop reads CASSFGVETQYF. The CDR3 bases are TGTGCCAGTAGTTTCGGGGTTGAGACCCAGTACTTC. The chain couples TRBV19 to TRBJ2-5; TRBD2 might be the D (5 bases). V lost 5 bases and J 5 bases, leaving 9 bases between the germline ends. Germline V gene data show CDR1 as LNHDA and CDR2 as SQIVND (reference sequence). The length of the CDR3 is 12 residues.